Shown below are 3 T cell receptor beta chains from a single sample sequenced in a study of Ad26.COV2.S vaccination and SARS-CoV-2 variants. The table came from immunoSEQ multiplex PCR; TCRdb's copy has only in-frame clones and leaves some out. The repertoire includes 300,000 to 450,000 clones, around 83% of them detected once, and about 3.3% sits in the top ten. Documented treatment: over 15 received Ad26.COV2.S at low or high dose, single or two shots; about five received placebo; per-sample allocation not given. Sample collection was performed on day 63 after the first vaccine or placebo injection. This material consisted of peripheral blood, taken in a trial of Ad26.COV2.S vaccine versus placebo. The receptors originated from a person between 18 and 59 years old who received the Ad26.COV2.S COVID-19 vaccine or a placebo.

The chain carries TRBV6-5 and TRBJ1-4, with D possibly TRBD1 on 6 matching bases. V lost 6 bases, J lost 4 bases, and 12 bases lay in between. From germline, CDR1 is MNHEY and CDR2 SVGAGI. The CDR3 loop spans 14 amino acids. CDR3 amino acids: CASRLQGYNEKLFF. The DNA of the CDR3 is TGTGCCAGCAGACTACAGGGCTATAATGAAAAACTGTTTTTT.

The V gene is TRBV15, the J gene TRBJ1-4; TRBD1 aligns across 8 bases. The V and J ends lost 2 bases and 0 bases, in that order; junction bases with no gene match: 8. The CDR3 loop spans 18 amino acids. Germline CDR1 is LNHNV and CDR2 is YYDKDF (reference sequence). CDR3: CATSRPRQGRSTNEKLFF. The DNA for the CDR3 is TGTGCCACCAGCAGACCTCGACAGGGGAGATCAACTAATGAAAAACTGTTTTTT.

The genes are TRBV21-1 and TRBJ1-2; TRBD1 reflects the table's D call only, with no check against the DNA. TRBV21-1 is a documented pseudogene. The CDR3 has 16 amino acids. The CDR3 nucleotides read TGTGCCAGCAGCAAAAAGACAGGGGGCTTATCCTATGGCTACACCTTC. It codes for CASSKKTGGLSYGYTF.